This passage covers 9 T cell receptor beta chains from one sample sequenced in a study of metastatic and nonmetastatic thyroid tumors. All patients reached thyroid surgery having received no treatment beforehand. TCRdb reprocessed the PCR reads using MiXCR. Among 24,000 or so clones listed, over 20% were seen once. Sequenced material: blood. Receptor source: a female donor with papillary thyroid cancer or a benign thyroid nodule (not recorded which). Some clones in this sample may be carry-over from other donors' samples.

This clone was detected ten times or more. The V gene is TRBV28, the J gene TRBJ2-5; TRBD1 matches at 10 bases. Per the germline V gene, CDR1 is MDHEN and CDR2 is SYDVKM. The CDR3 totals 14 residues. After removal of 6 bases from V and 3 bases from J, the junction contained 4 bases not matched to a gene. As DNA, the CDR3 is TGTGCCAGCAGGCCCGGGACAGGGGAAGAGACCCAGTACTTC. Its translation: CASRPGTGEETQYF.

This clone was seen at least ten times. The genes are TRBV19 and TRBJ2-6, with 7 positions matching TRBD2. V shed 5 bases, J shed 1 base, and the junction held 5 bases outside the gene matches. The germline V gene encodes CDR1 LNHDA and CDR2 SQIVND (reference sequence). The CDR3 has 16 amino acids. CDR3 loop: CASSGLGGSGANVLTF. Written as DNA, the CDR3 is TGTGCCAGTAGTGGGCTGGGGGGGTCTGGGGCCAACGTCCTGACTTTC.

This clone was found many times. The CDR3 nucleotides read TGCGCCAGCAGCCAGAACAGGGGGATTGACTCACCCCTCCACTTT. This encodes CASSQNRGIDSPLHF. The rearrangement joins TRBV4-3 to TRBJ1-6; 8 nucleotides align to TRBD1. The CDR3 runs 15 residues. Germline CDR1 and CDR2: LGHNA and YSLEER. Germline trimming cut 3 bases from V and 10 bases from J; bases unmatched to any gene: 8.

J is TRBJ2-1 and V is TRBV6-1; tentatively, D is TRBD2 (6 bases). CDR1 is MNHNS and CDR2 is SASEGT in the germline V gene. V lost 8 bases, J lost 12 bases, and 20 bases lay in between. This CDR3 spans 13 amino acids. The CDR3: CASGCGEVGGQFF. CDR3 in DNA: TGTGCCAGCGGTTGCGGGGAAGTCGGAGGGCAGTTCTTC.

This chain uses TRBV20-1 with TRBJ2-5; 8 nucleotides agree with TRBD2. Germline V lookup: CDR1 DFQATT, CDR2 SNEGSKA (reference sequence). The CDR3 consists of 16 residues. V shed 0 bases, J shed 5 bases, and the junction held 11 bases outside the gene matches. The CDR3 DNA sequence: TGCAGTGCTAGAGATTATGCAAGCGGGAGTGTGGAGACCCAGTACTTC. Its translation is CSARDYASGSVETQYF.

This clone showed up just a few times. The rearrangement uses TRBV6-2 or TRBV6-3 and TRBJ2-5, with 11 positions matching TRBD2. The better agreement between TRBJ2-4 and the DNA end casts doubt on the J call. Germline V CDR1 and CDR2: MNHEY, SVGEGT. The CDR3 totals 15 residues. The CDR3 region is CASSYYTSGGDIQYF. CDR3 DNA sequence: TGTGCCAGCAGTTACTACACTAGCGGGGGTGACATTCAGTACTTC.

A remark on this clone: One end of the junction is discordant with germline, which a read error may explain. V and J are TRBV12-3 or TRBV12-4 and TRBJ2-3; D remains ambiguous. The CDR3 is 13 amino acids. The CDR3 nucleotides read TGTGCCAACAGTTTAAGGCAAATGGATACCCAGTATTTT. Its protein product is CANSLRQMDTQYF.

In this sample, this clone turned up many times. This may come from a read error, since a much larger clone is one base off. This same CDR3 is encoded by further DNA sequences in the sample. This sequence joins TRBV6-1 and TRBJ1-2; D is possibly TRBD1 (6 bases). The V end was cut by 6 bases, the J end by 7 bases, with 21 bases between. The germline gives CDR1 MNHNS, CDR2 SASEGT. The CDR3 length is 15 residues. CDR3 nucleotide sequence: TGTGCCAGCAGCCGTCCCCAAACAGGGCTAGGTGGCTACACCTTC. Amino acid sequence: CASSRPQTGLGGYTF.

This clone was observed many times. In DNA form, the CDR3 reads TGTGCCAGCAGCTTAGCCGGCCTCGACGGACTAGAGACCCAGTACTTC. Protein: CASSLAGLDGLETQYF. The chain is built from TRBV7-9 and TRBJ2-5, with a possible D match to TRBD2 (5 bases). The V gene lost 0 bases and the J gene lost 4 bases, with 15 bases spanning the gap. CDR3 length: 16 amino acids. Germline CDR1 SEHNR, CDR2 FQNEAQ (reference sequence).